This TCR beta chain was documented in a study of blood T cell repertoires in COVID-19. In the original analysis: Estimation of nucleated cell counts was performed using reference gene primer amplification. Method: immunoSEQ multiplex PCR; TCRdb's copy keeps in-frame clones and lacks some. That table supplies the V and J calls and clone size; D and trimming were determined from the DNA. The sample holds around 81,000 clones, over 75% seen once. The source of this sequence is a man aged 65 to 79 with acute or convalescent COVID-19. Sequencing was carried out using peripheral blood.

The CDR3 sequence is CASSPDAGSYEQYF. DNA for the CDR3: TGTGCCAGCAGCCCTGATGCAGGGTCCTACGAGCAGTACTTC. V gene TRBV7-2 combines with J gene TRBJ2-7; a weak D match, TRBD1 (5 bases). CDR3 size: 14 residues. Germline V gene sequence: CDR1 SGHTA, CDR2 FQGNSA. The V and J ends lost 5 bases and 1 base respectively, with 12 bases between them. Full variable domain (missing parts from reference TRBV7-2 and TRBJ2-7): GAGVSQSPSNKVTEKGKDVELRCDPISGHTALYWYRQSLGQGLEFLIYFQGNSAPDKSGLPSDRFSAERTGGSVSTLTIQRTQQEDSAVYLCASSPDAGSYEQYFGPGTRLTVT.